The next 26 T cell receptor beta chains were all read from a single sample in a study of blood T cell repertoires in COVID-19. Profiled with immunoSEQ multiplex PCR; TCRdb holds only in-frame clones, not every one. The sample has some 120,000 clones, 85% to 90% seen once. The sample comprised peripheral blood. The source is a middle-aged man with acute or convalescent COVID-19.

The V and J genes are TRBV27 and TRBJ2-6; 10 positions match TRBD1. The V segment lost 5 bases and the J segment 1 base; nucleotides outside the gene matches: 8. The V gene's germline CDR1 is MNHEY and CDR2 SMNVEV (reference sequence). CDR3 length equals 18 residues. CDR3 amino acids: CASSPARDRGSGANVLTF. CDR3 coding DNA: TGTGCCAGCAGTCCCGCCCGGGACAGGGGTTCTGGGGCCAACGTCCTGACTTTC. The full variable domain, with the rest looked up from reference TRBV27 and TRBJ2-6, is EAQVTQNPRYLITVTGKKLTVTCSQNMNHEYMSWYRQDPGLGLRQIYYSMNVEVTDKGDVPEGYKVSRKEKRNFPLILESPSPNQTSLYFCASSPARDRGSGANVLTFGAGSRLTVL.

The rearrangement links TRBV29-1 to TRBJ1-2, with D unclear. CDR1 is SQVTM and CDR2 is ANQGSEA in the germline V gene. V lost 2 bases and J 0 bases, leaving 22 bases between the germline ends. The length of the CDR3 is 18 residues. CDR3 sequence (DNA): TGCAGCGTTGAAAATAAGATCCCGGACTCTTTCGCTAACTATGGCTACACCTTC. Translating it yields CSVENKIPDSFANYGYTF.

The chain combines TRBV5-1 with TRBJ2-2; 7 positions agree with TRBD2. Looked up from germline, CDR1 is SGHRS and CDR2 is YFSETQ. Losses at the gene ends were 3 bases for V and 0 bases for J; bases not matched to a gene: 5. The CDR3 loop spans 16 amino acids. CDR3 region: CASSYPSGANTGELFF. DNA of the CDR3: TGCGCCAGCAGCTATCCTAGCGGTGCGAACACCGGGGAGCTGTTTTTT.

This rearrangement joins TRBV29-1 to TRBJ1-1; 7 bases fit TRBD1. The trim removed 6 bases at V and 1 base at J, leaving 5 bases unmatched. From germline, CDR1 is SQVTM and CDR2 ANQGSEA. This CDR3 is built from 13 residues. The CDR3 protein is CSVQGNANTEAFF. Written as DNA, the CDR3 is TGCAGCGTACAGGGGAATGCGAACACTGAAGCTTTCTTT. The full variable domain, with the rest looked up from reference TRBV29-1 and TRBJ1-1, is SAVISQKPSRDICQRGTSLTIQCQVDSQVTMMFWYRQQPGQSLTLIATANQGSEATYESGFVIDKFPISRPNLTFSTLTVSNMSPEDSSIYLCSVQGNANTEAFFGQGTRLTVV.

This clone was seen just once. This chain links TRBV7-9 with TRBJ2-7; 9 bases fit TRBD1. This CDR3 is 15 amino acids long. The germline V gene has CDR1 SEHNR and CDR2 FQNEAQ (reference sequence). V lost 4 bases, J lost 7 bases, and 11 bases stayed unmatched. The CDR3 is CASSSSGTGTSEQYF. The CDR3 bases are TGTGCCAGCAGCTCATCCGGGACAGGGACGAGTGAGCAGTACTTC.

The V and J genes are TRBV10-3 and TRBJ1-5; a possible D gene is TRBD1 (6 bases). The germline V gene encodes CDR1 ENHRY and CDR2 SYGVKD. Trimming removed 3 bases at V and 4 bases at J, with 10 bases between. This CDR3 has 14 amino acids. CDR3 amino acids: CAISDGTINQPQHF. The CDR3 coding sequence is TGTGCCATCAGTGACGGGACAATTAATCAGCCCCAGCATTTT.

The chain employs TRBV20-1 and TRBJ2-7; possibly TRBD2 for D (7 bases). Trimming left V 6 bases short and J 4 bases short, with 10 bases between. The CDR3 runs 11 residues. Per the germline V gene, CDR1 is DFQATT and CDR2 is SNEGSKA (reference sequence). This chain's CDR3 is CSARGGYEQYF. CDR3 DNA: TGCAGTGCAAGGGGGGGGTACGAGCAGTACTTC.

The chain links TRBV7-9 to TRBJ2-5; D not certain. Germline CDR1 SEHNR, CDR2 FQNEAQ (reference sequence). CDR3 length: 12 amino acids. Trimming pared 4 bases from V and 5 bases from J, leaving 8 bases between. The chain's CDR3 is CASSSLVETQYF. The CDR3 DNA reads TGTGCCAGCAGCTCACTGGTGGAGACCCAGTACTTC.

The chain couples TRBV19 to TRBJ2-1, with 7 bases fitting TRBD2. This CDR3 has 15 amino acids. Germline-derived CDR1 and CDR2 are LNHDA and SQIVND (reference sequence). After removal of 6 bases from V and 8 bases from J, the junction contained 13 bases not matched to a gene. The DNA of the CDR3 is TGTGCCAGTAGCCTCCGAGCGGGTGGGGGGGATGAGCAGTTCTTC. It codes for CASSLRAGGGDEQFF.

The V call is TRBV28, the J call TRBJ2-1; 12 bases map to TRBD2. This CDR3 spans 15 amino acids. Germline CDR1 is MDHEN and CDR2 is SYDVKM. J was trimmed by 6 bases and V by 5 bases; bases with no gene match: 5. The CDR3 protein is CASSTLAGGVNEQFF. The CDR3 DNA sequence: TGTGCCAGCAGTACACTAGCGGGAGGAGTCAATGAGCAGTTCTTC.

The chain carries TRBV10-3 and TRBJ1-4; perhaps TRBD1 as D (6 bases). The V end lost 3 bases, the J end lost 7 bases, and 18 bases lay between the germline ends. This CDR3 has 16 residues. Germline CDR1 ENHRY, CDR2 SYGVKD. Here the CDR3 reads CAISESSGDRGEKLFF. The CDR3 bases are TGTGCCATCAGTGAATCCTCAGGGGATCGGGGTGAAAAACTGTTTTTT.

V is TRBV4-3 and J is TRBJ1-4; tentatively, D is TRBD1 (6 bases). The length of the CDR3 is 16 residues. From germline, CDR1 is LGHNA and CDR2 YSLEER. Deletions cut 4 bases from V and 0 bases from J, with 12 bases between. The CDR3 region is CASSPHRETTNEKLFF. DNA for the CDR3: TGCGCCAGCAGCCCCCACAGGGAAACAACTAATGAAAAACTGTTTTTT.

This clone was seen more than once but under ten times. The chain couples TRBV7-2 to TRBJ2-4; 9 bases align to TRBD2. Looked up from germline, CDR1 is SGHTA and CDR2 is FQGNSA. CDR3 length: 14 amino acids. With V trimmed by 8 bases and J by 7 bases, 9 bases remained unmatched. The CDR3 spells CASAQATSGNIQYF. Written as DNA, the CDR3 is TGTGCCAGCGCCCAGGCGACTAGCGGCAACATTCAGTACTTC. Based on the CDR3 plus reference TRBV7-2 and TRBJ2-4, the full variable domain is GAGVSQSPSNKVTEKGKDVELRCDPISGHTALYWYRQSLGQGLEFLIYFQGNSAPDKSGLPSDRFSAERTGGSVSTLTIQRTQQEDSAVYLCASAQATSGNIQYFGAGTRLSVL.

The V call is TRBV19, the J call TRBJ1-5, with D possibly being TRBD1 (5 bases). The CDR3 is 16 amino acids. Trimming stripped 3 bases from V and 0 bases from J, with 12 bases between. Germline CDR1 and CDR2: LNHDA and SQIVND (reference sequence). This CDR3 reads CASSIPGGDSNQPQHF. DNA for the CDR3: TGTGCCAGTAGTATTCCCGGAGGGGATAGCAATCAGCCCCAGCATTTT.

The genes are TRBV30 and TRBJ1-1; D is unresolved. This CDR3 spans 16 amino acids. Germline loops: CDR1 GTSNPN, CDR2 SVGIG (reference sequence). V was shortened by 4 bases and J by 0 bases, with 18 bases between the two germline ends. In DNA form, the CDR3 reads TGTGCCTGGATAATCTATAAGGAGCGAATGAACACTGAAGCTTTCTTT. Its translation is CAWIIYKERMNTEAFF.

CDR3: CASSLEMWAGATTDTQYF. CDR3 nucleotide sequence: TGTGCCAGCAGCTTGGAGATGTGGGCGGGAGCCACCACAGATACGCAGTATTTT. The chain couples TRBV5-5 to TRBJ2-3; 7 nucleotides match TRBD2. CDR1 SGHKS and CDR2 YYEKEE come from the germline V gene (reference sequence). CDR3 length equals 18 residues. V shed 0 bases, J shed 2 bases, and the junction held 12 bases outside the gene matches. The full variable domain, in which reference TRBV5-5 and TRBJ2-3 provide the parts outside the CDR3, is DAGVTQSPTHLIKTRGQQVTLRCSPISGHKSVSWYQQVLGQGPQFIFQYYEKEERGRGNFPDRFSARQFPNYSSELNVNALLLGDSALYLCASSLEMWAGATTDTQYFGPGTRLTVL.

The chain combines TRBV7-8 with TRBJ1-6, with 10 bases lining up with TRBD1. The CDR3 has 14 residues. Per germline, CDR1 SGHVS and CDR2 FQNEAQ. The junction had 4 bases not matched to a gene; V was cut back by 6 bases and J by 8 bases. The CDR3 region has the DNA TGTGCCAGCAGTTACGGACAGGGGGATTCACCCCTCCACTTT. This sequence encodes CASSYGQGDSPLHF.

DNA for the CDR3: TGTGCCAGTAGTATGGGGAGCACTGAAGCTTTCTTT. This codes for CASSMGSTEAFF. The chain carries TRBV19 and TRBJ1-1; D is unresolved. From germline, CDR1 is LNHDA and CDR2 SQIVND (reference sequence). V dropped 3 bases and J dropped 4 bases, with 6 bases sitting between them. The CDR3 is 12 residues long.

This clone appeared a few times. Written as DNA, the CDR3 is TGTGCCAGTAGTTGGGCAGGAGGCCCCGTGGATGAAAAACTGTTTTTT. This codes for CASSWAGGPVDEKLFF. The rearrangement links TRBV19 to TRBJ1-4, with D uncertain. Germline CDR1 is LNHDA and CDR2 is SQIVND (reference sequence). The CDR3 runs to 16 residues. Trimming removed 5 bases at V and 6 bases at J, with 19 bases between.

This chain connects TRBV30 to TRBJ2-1; TRBD2 agrees at 8 bases. Germline CDR1 is GTSNPN and CDR2 is SVGIG (reference sequence). V was clipped by 0 bases and J by 2 bases; unmatched bases: 9. The CDR3 is 17 amino acids. The CDR3 here is CAWSVGIAGSAYNEQFF. The CDR3 nucleotides read TGTGCCTGGAGTGTGGGTATAGCGGGATCGGCCTACAATGAGCAGTTCTTC.

V gene TRBV15 combines with J gene TRBJ2-5; TRBD2 matches 7 bases. The germline CDR1 and CDR2 sequences are LNHNV and YYDKDF (reference sequence). The length of the CDR3 is 16 residues. V was pared by 4 bases and J by 1 base, with 9 bases of the junction left unmatched. DNA for the CDR3: TGTGCCACCAGCAATCGACTAGCCAACACCCAAGAGACCCAGTACTTC. Translation gives CATSNRLANTQETQYF.

This chain uses TRBV5-6 with TRBJ1-5; possible D gene TRBD1, 5 bases. In germline, CDR1 is SGHDT, CDR2 YYEEEE. The CDR3 has 14 amino acids. The V end lost 3 bases, the J end lost 0 bases, and 7 bases lay between the germline ends. In nucleotides, the CDR3 is TGTGCCAGCAGCTCAGGGTATAGCAATCAGCCCCAGCATTTT. Amino acid sequence: CASSSGYSNQPQHF.

The chain carries TRBV6-6 and TRBJ2-1; TRBD2 aligns across 15 bases. The CDR3 runs to 20 residues. Germline V lookup: CDR1 MNHNY, CDR2 SVGAGI (reference sequence). Trimming cost V 6 bases and J 2 bases; bases outside gene matches: 14. CDR3 coding DNA: TGTGCCAGCAGCCTCTCTGGACTAGCGGGAGGGCGGGTCGCCTACAATGAGCAGTTCTTC. Protein sequence: CASSLSGLAGGRVAYNEQFF.

V and J are TRBV24-1 and TRBJ2-7; 7 positions match TRBD2. Trimming cost V 7 bases and J 0 bases; bases outside gene matches: 2. The V gene's germline CDR1 is KGHDR and CDR2 SFDVKD. The CDR3 length is 13 residues. The CDR3 sequence is CATRAGLSYEQYF. CDR3 DNA: TGTGCCACCAGAGCGGGACTCTCCTACGAGCAGTACTTC.

The rearrangement links TRBV19 to TRBJ1-2; 10 positions agree with TRBD1. This CDR3 is built from 13 residues. Per the germline V gene, CDR1 is LNHDA and CDR2 is SQIVND (reference sequence). J was trimmed by 5 bases and V by 7 bases; bases with no gene match: 4. CDR3 sequence: CASNGDRGYGYTF. The DNA of the CDR3 is TGTGCCAGTAACGGGGACAGGGGATATGGCTACACCTTC. Full variable domain (missing parts from reference TRBV19 and TRBJ1-2): DGGITQSPKYLFRKEGQNVTLSCEQNLNHDAMYWYRQDPGQGLRLIYYSQIVNDFQKGDIAEGYSVSREKKESFPLTVTSAQKNPTAFYLCASNGDRGYGYTFGSGTRLTVV.

Written as DNA, the CDR3 is TGTGCCTGGGAACGGGGGGCCGTGGCGACAGATACGCAGTATTTT. Protein product: CAWERGAVATDTQYF. The chain combines TRBV30 with TRBJ2-3, with D possibly matching TRBD2 (7 bases). The ends were cut back, 5 bases at V and 3 bases at J, with 18 bases in the middle. Germline CDR1 reads GTSNPN; CDR2 reads SVGIG (reference sequence). This CDR3 has 15 residues.